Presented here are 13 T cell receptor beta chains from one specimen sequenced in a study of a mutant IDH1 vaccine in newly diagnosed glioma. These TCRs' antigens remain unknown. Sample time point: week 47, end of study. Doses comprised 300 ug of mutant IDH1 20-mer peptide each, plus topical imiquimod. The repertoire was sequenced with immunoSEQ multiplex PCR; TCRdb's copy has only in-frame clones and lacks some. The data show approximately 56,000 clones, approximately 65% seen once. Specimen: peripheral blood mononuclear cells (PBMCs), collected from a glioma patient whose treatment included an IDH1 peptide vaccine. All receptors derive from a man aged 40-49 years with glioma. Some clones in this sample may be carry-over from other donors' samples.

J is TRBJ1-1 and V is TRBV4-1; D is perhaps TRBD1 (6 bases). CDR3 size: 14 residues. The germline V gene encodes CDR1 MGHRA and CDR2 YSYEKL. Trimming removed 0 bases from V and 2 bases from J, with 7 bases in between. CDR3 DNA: TGCGCCAGCAGCCAAGAAGGGGGAAACACTGAAGCTTTCTTT. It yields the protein CASSQEGGNTEAFF.

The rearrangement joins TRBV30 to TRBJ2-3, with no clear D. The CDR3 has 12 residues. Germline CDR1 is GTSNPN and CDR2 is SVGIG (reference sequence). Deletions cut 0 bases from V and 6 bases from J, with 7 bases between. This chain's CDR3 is CAWSVLLDTQYF. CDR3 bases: TGTGCCTGGAGTGTACTGTTGGATACGCAGTATTTT.

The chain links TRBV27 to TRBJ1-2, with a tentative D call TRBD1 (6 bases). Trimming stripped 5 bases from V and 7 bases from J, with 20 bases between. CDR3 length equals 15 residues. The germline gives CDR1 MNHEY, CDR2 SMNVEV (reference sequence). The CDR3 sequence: CASSTDRLPWGGYTF. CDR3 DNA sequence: TGTGCCAGCAGTACTGACAGGCTCCCGTGGGGTGGCTACACCTTC.

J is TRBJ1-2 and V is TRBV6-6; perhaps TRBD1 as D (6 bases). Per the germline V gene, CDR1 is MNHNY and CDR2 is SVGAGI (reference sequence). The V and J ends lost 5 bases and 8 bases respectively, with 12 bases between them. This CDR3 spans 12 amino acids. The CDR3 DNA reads TGTGCCAGCAGTGGATACAGGGAAGGCTACACCTTC. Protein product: CASSGYREGYTF.

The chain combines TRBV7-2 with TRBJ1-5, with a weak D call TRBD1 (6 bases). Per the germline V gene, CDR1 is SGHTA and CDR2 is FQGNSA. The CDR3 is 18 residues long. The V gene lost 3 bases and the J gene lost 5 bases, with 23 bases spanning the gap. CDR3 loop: CASSFPRTADGGDQPQHF. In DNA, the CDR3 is TGTGCCAGCAGCTTCCCCCGGACAGCCGATGGGGGTGATCAGCCCCAGCATTTT. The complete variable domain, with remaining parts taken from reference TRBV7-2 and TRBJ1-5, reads GAGVSQSPSNKVTEKGKDVELRCDPISGHTALYWYRQSLGQGLEFLIYFQGNSAPDKSGLPSDRFSAERTGGSVSTLTIQRTQQEDSAVYLCASSFPRTADGGDQPQHFGDGTRLSIL.

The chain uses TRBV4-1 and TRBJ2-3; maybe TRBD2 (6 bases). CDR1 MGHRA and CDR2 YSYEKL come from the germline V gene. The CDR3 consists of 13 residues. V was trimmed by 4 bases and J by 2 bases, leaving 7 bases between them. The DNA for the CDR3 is TGCGCCAGCAGCCGGGACTTCACAGATACGCAGTATTTT. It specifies CASSRDFTDTQYF.

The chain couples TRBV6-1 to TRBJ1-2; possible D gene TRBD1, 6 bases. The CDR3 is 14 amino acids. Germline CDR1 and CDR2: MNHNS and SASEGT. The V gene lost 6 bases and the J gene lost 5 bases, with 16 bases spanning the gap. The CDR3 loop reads CASRRAGAEYGYTF. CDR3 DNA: TGTGCCAGCAGGAGGGCGGGGGCTGAGTATGGCTACACCTTC.

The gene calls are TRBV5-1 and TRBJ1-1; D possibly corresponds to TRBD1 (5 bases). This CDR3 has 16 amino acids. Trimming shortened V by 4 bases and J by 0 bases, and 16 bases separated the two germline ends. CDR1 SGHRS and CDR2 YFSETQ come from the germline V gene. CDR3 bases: TGCGCCAGCAGCGAGGAATTCGGCAGGGTGAACACTGAAGCTTTCTTT. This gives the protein CASSEEFGRVNTEAFF.

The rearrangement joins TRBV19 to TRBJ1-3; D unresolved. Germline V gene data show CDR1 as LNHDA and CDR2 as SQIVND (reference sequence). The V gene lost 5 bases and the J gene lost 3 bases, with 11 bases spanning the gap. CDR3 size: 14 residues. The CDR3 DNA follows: TGTGCCAGTAGTCAGGAACGCATTGGAAACACCATATATTTT. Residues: CASSQERIGNTIYF. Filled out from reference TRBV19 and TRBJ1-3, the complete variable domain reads DGGITQSPKYLFRKEGQNVTLSCEQNLNHDAMYWYRQDPGQGLRLIYYSQIVNDFQKGDIAEGYSVSREKKESFPLTVTSAQKNPTAFYLCASSQERIGNTIYFGEGSWLTVV.

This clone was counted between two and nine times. CDR3 DNA: TGTGCCAGCAGCCCCCTAGTTCAGGGTAATCCTGAAGCTTTCTTT. Its translation: CASSPLVQGNPEAFF. The J gene is TRBJ1-1, the V gene TRBV14; D possibly corresponds to TRBD1 (5 bases). Germline lookup yields CDR1 SGHDN and CDR2 FVKESK. V was shortened by 4 bases and J by 6 bases, with 18 bases between the two germline ends. The CDR3 contains 15 residues. Full variable domain (remainder filled in from reference TRBV14 and TRBJ1-1): EAGVTQFPSHSVIEKGQTVTLRCDPISGHDNLYWYRRVMGKEIKFLLHFVKESKQDESGMPNNRFLAERTGGTYSTLKVQPAELEDSGVYFCASSPLVQGNPEAFFGQGTRLTVV.

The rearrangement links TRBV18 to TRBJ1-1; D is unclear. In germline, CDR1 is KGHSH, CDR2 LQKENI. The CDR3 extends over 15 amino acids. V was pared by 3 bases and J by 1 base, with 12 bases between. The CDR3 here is CASSPVSSSNTEAFF. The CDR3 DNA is TGTGCCAGCTCACCCGTCTCAAGCTCGAACACTGAAGCTTTCTTT.

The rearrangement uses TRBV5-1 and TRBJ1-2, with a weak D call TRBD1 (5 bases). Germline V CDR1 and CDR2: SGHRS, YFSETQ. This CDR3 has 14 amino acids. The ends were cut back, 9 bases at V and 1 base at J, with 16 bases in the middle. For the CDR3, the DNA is TGCGCCACCAGGCAGGGCCTCCTTAACTATGGCTACACCTTC. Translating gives CATRQGLLNYGYTF.

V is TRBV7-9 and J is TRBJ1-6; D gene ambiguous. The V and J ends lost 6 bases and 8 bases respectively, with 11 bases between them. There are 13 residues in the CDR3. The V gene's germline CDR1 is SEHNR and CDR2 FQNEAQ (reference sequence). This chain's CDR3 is CASRYSGYSPLHF. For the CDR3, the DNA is TGTGCCAGCAGATATTCAGGCTATTCACCCCTCCACTTT. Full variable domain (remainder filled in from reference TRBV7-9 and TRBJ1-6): DTGVSQNPRHKITKRGQNVTFRCDPISEHNRLYWYRQTLGQGPEFLTYFQNEAQLEKSRLLSDRFSAERPKGSFSTLEIQRTEQGDSAMYLCASRYSGYSPLHFGNGTRLTVT.